The next 14 T cell receptor beta chains were all read from a single sample in a study of early T cells in non-severe SARS-CoV-2 infection. TCRdb analysed the 5' RACE reads with MiXCR anew, one entry per CDR3 protein. This sample carries about 40,000 distinct CDR3 sequences, over 5% of them seen once, and the ten largest clones take roughly 6.2%. Source: whole blood, taken at baseline. The receptors derive from an adult who was a healthcare worker with PCR-confirmed SARS-CoV-2 infection or an uninfected control (not recorded which).

The V gene is TRBV18, the J gene TRBJ2-1; the D is unclear. Germline CDR1 reads KGHSH; CDR2 reads LQKENI. V lost 4 bases and J lost 0, with 13 bases in between. The CDR3 has 16 residues. CDR3 sequence reads: CASSLRTPGSYNEQFF. Here the CDR3 DNA reads TGTGCCAGCTCACTACGAACCCCCGGCTCCTACAATGAGCAGTTCTTC.

In this sample, this clonotype turned up many times. This chain links TRBV6-5 with TRBJ2-7; possible D gene TRBD1, 6 bases. This CDR3 region has 15 residues. V gave up 11 bases and J gave up 6 bases, with 26 bases separating them. From germline, CDR1 is MNHEY and CDR2 SVGAGI. The CDR3 is CAASPTGRRGGEQYV. CDR3 DNA: TGTGCCGCCTCCCCTACAGGGCGGCGAGGGGGCGAGCAGTACGTC.

The chain couples TRBV6-4 to TRBJ2-3; TRBD1 matches at 9 bases. V lost 6 bases and J lost 4; bases outside the gene matches: 8. Germline lookup yields CDR1 MRHNA and CDR2 SNTAGT. The CDR3 extends over 15 amino acids. In DNA, the CDR3 is TGTGCCAGCAGGAGGACAGGGGCCGGGGCAGATACGCAGTATTTT. Translating it yields CASRRTGAGADTQYF.

This clonotype was found many times. V usage is TRBV6-2 or TRBV6-3 and J usage is TRBJ2-2; D is unclear. CDR1 and CDR2 from the germline V gene are MNHEY and SVGEGT. V shed 2 bases and J shed 4 bases, with 5 bases lying between them. This CDR3 spans 13 amino acids. This chain's CDR3 is CASSYISTGELFF. The CDR3 nucleotides read TGTGCCAGCAGTTACATAAGCACCGGGGAGCTGTTTTTT.

CDR3 protein: CASSGQGRGTEAFF. The CDR3, as DNA: TGTGCCAGCAGCGGACAGGGGCGTGGCACTGAAGCTTTCTTT. The rearrangement links TRBV6-1 to TRBJ1-1; TRBD1 matches at 9 bases. Trimming cost V 6 bases and J 4 bases; bases outside gene matches: 6. Germline loops: CDR1 MNHNS, CDR2 SASEGT. This CDR3 contains 14 residues.

This clonotype was recorded only once. A clone one base away is much larger, so this may be a read error. The chain carries TRBV7-9 and TRBJ2-1, with TRBD2 matching 10 bases. Germline CDR1 reads SEHNR; CDR2 reads FQNEAQ (reference sequence). CDR3 length: 19 amino acids. CDR3 nucleotide sequence: TGTGTCAGCAGCCCCCCCAGCGGGAGGGCCGGGGAACCTTACAATGAGCAGTTCTTC. Encoded protein: CVSSPPSGRAGEPYNEQFF. The full variable domain, its missing parts supplied by reference TRBV7-9 and TRBJ2-1, is DTGVSQNPRHKITKRGQNVTFRCDPISEHNRLYWYRQTLGQGPEFLTYFQNEAQLEKSRLLSDRFSAERPKGSFSTLEIQRTEQGDSAMYLCVSSPPSGRAGEPYNEQFFGPGTRLTVL.

The rearrangement uses TRBV6-5 and TRBJ2-2; D may correspond to TRBD1 or TRBD2 (6 bases each). V lost 6 bases to trimming and J lost 6 bases, with 11 bases between them. The CDR3 is 13 residues long. Germline values: CDR1 MNHEY, CDR2 SVGAGI. This CDR3 reads CASRPGDSGELFF. DNA for the CDR3: TGTGCCAGCAGACCAGGGGACTCCGGGGAGCTGTTTTTT.

This clonotype was seen at least ten times. V and J are TRBV18 and TRBJ2-3; perhaps D is TRBD1 or TRBD2 (5 bases each). The germline gives CDR1 KGHSH, CDR2 LQKENI. The germline V and J ends were trimmed by 5 bases and 5 bases, with 8 bases remaining between them. The CDR3 extends over 12 amino acids. CDR3 in DNA: TGTGCCAGCTCAGAGAGGGGAGATACGCAGTATTTT. It specifies CASSERGDTQYF.

This clonotype was observed at least ten times. This chain connects TRBV6-6 to TRBJ2-7; D gene ambiguous. This CDR3 has 11 residues. Deletions cut 11 bases from V and 0 bases from J, with 8 bases between. Germline V gene lookup returns CDR1 MNHNY and CDR2 SVGAGI (reference sequence). Here the CDR3 DNA reads TGTGCCGCCGCGGCCTCCTACGAGCAGTACGTC. It is translated as CAAAASYEQYV.

This clonotype was observed many times. This rearrangement joins TRBV9 to TRBJ2-7; 8 bases are shared with TRBD1. This CDR3 is 13 amino acids long. Trimming cost V 3 bases and J 4 bases; bases outside gene matches: 3. Germline lookup yields CDR1 SGDLS and CDR2 YYNGEE. This CDR3 reads CASSGQGAYEQYF. Written as DNA, the CDR3 is TGTGCCAGCAGCGGGCAGGGGGCTTACGAGCAGTACTTC.

This clonotype was counted at least ten times. J is TRBJ1-2 and V is TRBV14, with a tentative D call TRBD1 (5 bases). Trimming shortened V by 5 bases and J by 4 bases, and 11 bases separated the two germline ends. CDR1 and CDR2 (germline): SGHDN, FVKESK. The CDR3 spans 13 residues. CDR3 nucleotides: TGTGCCAGCAGCGTCGTAGACAGCTATGGCTACACCTTC. It specifies CASSVVDSYGYTF.

The gene calls are TRBV20-1 and TRBJ2-3, with 8 positions matching TRBD2. Germline CDR1 reads DFQATT; CDR2 reads SNEGSKA (reference sequence). The CDR3 extends over 15 amino acids. Losses at the gene ends were 6 bases for V and 4 bases for J; bases not matched to a gene: 12. CDR3 amino acids: CSARQDQRESDTQYF. The CDR3 nucleotides are TGCAGTGCCAGACAAGACCAGCGGGAGTCAGATACGCAGTATTTT.

At least ten counts were recorded for this clonotype. This rearrangement joins TRBV6-5 to TRBJ2-3; 15 bases agree with TRBD2. CDR3 length equals 20 residues. The germline V gene encodes CDR1 MNHEY and CDR2 SVGAGI. V was clipped by 0 bases and J by 0 bases; unmatched bases: 7. CDR3 residues: CASSYSPGTSGRPSTDTQYF. Here the CDR3 DNA reads TGTGCCAGCAGTTACTCCCCGGGGACTAGCGGGAGGCCTAGCACAGATACGCAGTATTTT.

In its sample, this clonotype was seen many times. The chain recombines TRBV20-1 with TRBJ2-1, with TRBD2 identical over 8 bases. V was clipped by 6 bases and J by 0 bases; unmatched bases: 13. Germline V gene data show CDR1 as DFQATT and CDR2 as SNEGSKA (reference sequence). The CDR3 length is 17 residues. The CDR3: CSADTSAGVRSYNEQFF. CDR3 bases: TGCAGTGCCGACACGTCAGCGGGAGTCCGCTCCTACAATGAGCAGTTCTTC.